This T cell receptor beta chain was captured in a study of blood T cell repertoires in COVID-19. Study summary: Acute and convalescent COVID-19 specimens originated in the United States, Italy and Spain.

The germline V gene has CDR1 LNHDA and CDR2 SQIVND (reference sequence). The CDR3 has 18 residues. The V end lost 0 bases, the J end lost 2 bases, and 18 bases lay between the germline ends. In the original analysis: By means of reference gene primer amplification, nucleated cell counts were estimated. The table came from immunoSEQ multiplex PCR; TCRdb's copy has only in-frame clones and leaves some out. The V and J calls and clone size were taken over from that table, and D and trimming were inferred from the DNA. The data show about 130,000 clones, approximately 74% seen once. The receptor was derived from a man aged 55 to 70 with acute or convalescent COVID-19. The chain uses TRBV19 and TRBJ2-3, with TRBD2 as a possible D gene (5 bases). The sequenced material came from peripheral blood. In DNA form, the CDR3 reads TGTGCCAGTAGTATAGATCGGGGAGCTTTCGGTATCACAGATACGCAGTATTTT. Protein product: CASSIDRGAFGITDTQYF.